Each of the 17 T cell receptor beta chains below was sequenced from the same sample in a study of blood T cell repertoires in COVID-19. The method was immunoSEQ multiplex PCR; TCRdb's version includes in-frame clones alone and lacks a portion of them. The sample records about 300,000 clones, 87% being singletons. The sequencing input was peripheral blood. These receptors all come from a middle-aged woman who had recovered from COVID-19.

V and J are TRBV7-8 and TRBJ1-2; 9 nucleotides line up with TRBD1. V lost 3 bases and J lost 7; bases outside the gene matches: 3. CDR3 length: 13 amino acids. Looked up from germline, CDR1 is SGHVS and CDR2 is FQNEAQ. CDR3 sequence: CASSLGQGGGYTF. The CDR3 nucleotides are TGTGCCAGCAGCTTGGGACAGGGTGGTGGCTACACCTTC.

The sample holds a few counts of this clone. V usage is TRBV27 and J usage is TRBJ1-1, with TRBD1 identical over 8 bases. The CDR3 is 17 amino acids. The ends lost 6 bases at V and 1 base at J; junction bases unmatched: 13. Germline V lookup: CDR1 MNHEY, CDR2 SMNVEV (reference sequence). The CDR3 loop is CASSPTSWTGKNTEAFF. The CDR3 DNA is TGTGCCAGCAGCCCAACTTCCTGGACAGGGAAGAACACTGAAGCTTTCTTT.

V and J are TRBV2 and TRBJ2-3; D might be TRBD2 (6 bases). The CDR3 contains 12 residues. The V gene's germline CDR1 is SNHLY and CDR2 FYNNEI. Deletions cut 6 bases from V and 8 bases from J, with 12 bases between. DNA of the CDR3: TGTGCCAGCAGGCCGGGACTTCTTACGCAGTATTTT. Translation gives CASRPGLLTQYF.

This chain joins TRBV3-1 (or the pseudogene TRBV3-2) and TRBJ2-5, with TRBD2 matching over 9 bases. The CDR3 covers 14 residues. Trimming took 1 base from V and 3 from J; bases not matched to a gene: 0. Germline assignment: CDR1 LGHDT and CDR2 YNNKEL (reference sequence). CDR3: CASSQGLAEETQYF. The DNA of the CDR3 is TGTGCCAGCAGCCAAGGACTAGCGGAAGAGACCCAGTACTTC.

Written as DNA, the CDR3 is TGTGCCATCAGGGGCCATCCCTCAGGGTGGAGGGTCTCCTACGAGCAGTACTTC. Protein: CAIRGHPSGWRVSYEQYF. The chain joins TRBV10-3 to TRBJ2-7; possible D gene TRBD2, 6 bases. Germline loops: CDR1 ENHRY, CDR2 SYGVKD. This CDR3 is built from 18 residues. Trimming removed 6 bases at V and 0 bases at J, with 24 bases between.

The chain joins TRBV18 to TRBJ2-7; 8 bases map to TRBD1. Germline CDR1 and CDR2: KGHSH and LQKENI. This CDR3 is 14 amino acids long. V trimming: 6 bases; J trimming: 1 base; junction bases outside the gene matches: 5. CDR3 bases: TGTGCCAGCTCGCGGGACAGGCAATCCTACGAGCAGTACTTC. Encoded protein: CASSRDRQSYEQYF.

The chain links TRBV25-1 to TRBJ1-1; 9 bases fit TRBD1. V shed 2 bases, J shed 10 bases, and the junction held 8 bases outside the gene matches. Germline V gene data show CDR1 as MGHDK and CDR2 as SYGVNS. The CDR3 runs to 14 residues. Here the CDR3 DNA reads TGTGCCAGCAGTGAAAGCCCGGGACAGGGAAGAGCTTTCTTT. Protein product: CASSESPGQGRAFF.

This clone was seen only a few times. The chain has TRBV5-1 and TRBJ1-6; 8 nucleotides line up with TRBD1. Germline V lookup: CDR1 SGHRS, CDR2 YFSETQ. The CDR3 consists of 14 residues. V trimming: 3 bases; J trimming: 10 bases; junction bases outside the gene matches: 6. The CDR3, as DNA: TGCGCCAGCAGCTGGACAGGGAGTGGATCACCCCTCCACTTT. Protein product: CASSWTGSGSPLHF.

V is TRBV7-9 and J is TRBJ1-4, with D possibly TRBD1 on 6 matching bases. Germline CDR1 SEHNR, CDR2 FQNEAQ (reference sequence). This CDR3 comprises 14 residues. Trimming pared 5 bases from V and 8 bases from J, leaving 15 bases between. The CDR3 protein is CASSPPGAREKLFF. CDR3 DNA: TGTGCCAGCAGCCCTCCAGGGGCTAGGGAAAAACTGTTTTTT.

V and J are TRBV11-1 and TRBJ1-1, with TRBD1 matching 8 bases. Unmatched junction bases numbered 6, after V lost 2 bases and J lost 4 bases. This CDR3 region has 15 residues. Germline values: CDR1 SGHAT, CDR2 FQDESV (reference sequence). CDR3 coding DNA: TGTGCCAGCAGCTTACGGGACAGGTCGGGCACTGAAGCTTTCTTT. Residues: CASSLRDRSGTEAFF. Filled out from reference TRBV11-1 and TRBJ1-1, the complete variable domain reads EAEVAQSPRYKITEKSQAVAFWCDPISGHATLYWYRQILGQGPELLVQFQDESVVDDSQLPKDRFSAERLKGVDSTLKIQPAELGDSAMYLCASSLRDRSGTEAFFGQGTRLTVV.

The chain combines TRBV7-3 with TRBJ1-2, with TRBD1 matching over 8 bases. The CDR3 length is 13 residues. The junction had 2 bases not matched to a gene; V was cut back by 2 bases and J by 6 bases. In germline, CDR1 is SGHTA, CDR2 FQGTGA. Written as DNA, the CDR3 is TGTGCCAGCAGCTTACCAGGGGGCAATGGCTACACCTTC. This translates into CASSLPGGNGYTF. The variable domain in full, completed from reference TRBV7-3 and TRBJ1-2, reads GAGVSQTPSNKVTEKGKYVELRCDPISGHTALYWYRQSLGQGPEFLIYFQGTGAADDSGLPNDRFFAVRPEGSVSTLKIQRTERGDSAVYLCASSLPGGNGYTFGSGTRLTVV.

Worth noting for this clone: A junction end diverges from the germline sequence, so it may reflect a read error. V usage is TRBV29-1 and J usage is TRBJ1-2, with D hard to call. CDR1 is SQVTM and CDR2 is ANQGSEA in the germline V gene. The CDR3 is made up of 8 amino acids. CDR3 DNA sequence: TGCAGCGTTGCAGGCGGGTACTTC. This encodes CSVAGGYF.

This clone has more than one count but fewer than ten. The chain carries TRBV11-2 and TRBJ1-4; unclear D gene. CDR1 is SGHAT, CDR2 FQNNGV, per germline. The CDR3 is made up of 13 amino acids. With 4 bases removed from V and 5 bases from J, the gap between germline ends came to 8 bases. The CDR3 region is CASSSGTNEKLFF. As DNA, the CDR3 is TGTGCCAGCAGCTCAGGAACGAATGAAAAACTGTTTTTT.

The chain recombines TRBV7-2 with TRBJ2-1; D perhaps matches TRBD1 (5 bases). V was cut by 5 bases and J by 0 bases, with 11 bases left in between. The germline CDR1 and CDR2 sequences are SGHTA and FQGNSA. The CDR3 extends over 15 amino acids. The CDR3, as DNA: TGTGCCAGCAGCCAACACAGGTTCTCCTACAATGAGCAGTTCTTC. Translation: CASSQHRFSYNEQFF.

The chain employs TRBV6-5 and TRBJ2-3; 11 nucleotides line up with TRBD2. Trimming removed 6 bases from V and 2 bases from J; junction bases left unmatched: 4. Germline V CDR1 and CDR2: MNHEY, SVGAGI. The CDR3 contains 15 residues. CDR3 region: CASRLAGGPTDTQYF. As DNA, the CDR3 is TGTGCCAGCAGATTAGCGGGGGGGCCCACAGATACGCAGTATTTT.

The V and J genes are TRBV9 and TRBJ1-6, with 7 nucleotides matching TRBD1. This CDR3 is built from 15 residues. Germline CDR1 reads SGDLS; CDR2 reads YYNGEE. V was pared by 0 bases and J by 6 bases, with 3 bases of the junction left unmatched. This CDR3 is CASSVGTGANSPLHF. In DNA, the CDR3 is TGTGCCAGCAGCGTAGGAACAGGGGCTAATTCACCCCTCCACTTT.

CDR3 protein: CASSPFEGGEKLFF. For the CDR3, the DNA is TGTGCCAGCTCACCCTTCGAGGGAGGCGAAAAACTGTTTTTT. The rearrangement joins TRBV18 to TRBJ1-4, with D unresolved. CDR3 length equals 14 residues. V was shortened by 3 bases and J by 8 bases, with 13 bases between the two germline ends. The germline CDR1 and CDR2 sequences are KGHSH and LQKENI. Together with reference TRBV18 and TRBJ1-4, the CDR3 gives the full variable domain: NAGVMQNPRHLVRRRGQEARLRCSPMKGHSHVYWYRQLPEEGLKFMVYLQKENIIDESGMPKERFSAEFPKEGPSILRIQQVVRGDSAAYFCASSPFEGGEKLFFGSGTQLSVL.